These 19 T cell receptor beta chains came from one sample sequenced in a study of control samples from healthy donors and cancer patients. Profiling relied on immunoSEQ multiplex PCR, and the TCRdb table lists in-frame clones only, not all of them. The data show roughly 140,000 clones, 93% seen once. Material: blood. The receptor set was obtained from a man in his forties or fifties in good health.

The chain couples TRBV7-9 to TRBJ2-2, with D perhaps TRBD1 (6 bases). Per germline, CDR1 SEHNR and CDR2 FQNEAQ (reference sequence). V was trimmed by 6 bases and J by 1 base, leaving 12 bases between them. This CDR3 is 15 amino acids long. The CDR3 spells CASRPRTVNTGELFF. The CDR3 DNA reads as TGTGCCAGCAGACCCCGGACAGTGAACACCGGGGAGCTGTTTTTT.

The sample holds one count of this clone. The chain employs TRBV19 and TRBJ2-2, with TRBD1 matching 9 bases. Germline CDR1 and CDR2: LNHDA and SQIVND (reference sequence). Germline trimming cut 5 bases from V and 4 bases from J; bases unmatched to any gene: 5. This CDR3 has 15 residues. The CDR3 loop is CASSLRDRVTGELFF. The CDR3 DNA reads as TGTGCCAGTAGTCTCCGGGACAGGGTCACCGGGGAGCTGTTTTTT.

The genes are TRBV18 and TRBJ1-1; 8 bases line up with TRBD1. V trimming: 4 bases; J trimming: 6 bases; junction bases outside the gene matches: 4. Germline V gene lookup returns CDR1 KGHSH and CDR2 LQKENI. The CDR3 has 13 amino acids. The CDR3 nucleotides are TGTGCCAGCTCACTCGGACAGGGCGCTGAAGCTTTCTTT. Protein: CASSLGQGAEAFF.

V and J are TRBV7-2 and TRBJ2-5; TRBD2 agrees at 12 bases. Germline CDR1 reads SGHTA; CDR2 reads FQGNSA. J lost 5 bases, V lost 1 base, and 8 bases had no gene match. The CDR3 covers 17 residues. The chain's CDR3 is CASSLGPRLAGDETQYF. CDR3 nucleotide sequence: TGTGCCAGCAGCTTAGGACCCCGACTAGCGGGAGATGAGACCCAGTACTTC. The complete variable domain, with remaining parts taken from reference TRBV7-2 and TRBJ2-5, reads GAGVSQSPSNKVTEKGKDVELRCDPISGHTALYWYRQSLGQGLEFLIYFQGNSAPDKSGLPSDRFSAERTGGSVSTLTIQRTQQEDSAVYLCASSLGPRLAGDETQYFGPGTRLLVL.

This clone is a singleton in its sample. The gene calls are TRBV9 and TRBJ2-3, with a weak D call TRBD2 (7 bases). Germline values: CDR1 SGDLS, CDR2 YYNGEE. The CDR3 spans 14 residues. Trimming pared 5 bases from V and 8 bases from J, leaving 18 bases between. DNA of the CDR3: TGTGCCAGCAGTTCCGCGGGGGCTTCGACTACGCAGTATTTT. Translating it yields CASSSAGASTTQYF.

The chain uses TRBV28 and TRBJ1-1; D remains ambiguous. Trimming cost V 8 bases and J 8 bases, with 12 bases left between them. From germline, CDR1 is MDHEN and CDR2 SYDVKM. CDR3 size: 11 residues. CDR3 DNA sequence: TGTGCCAGCGGTACCACAGACGAAGCTTTCTTT. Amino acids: CASGTTDEAFF.

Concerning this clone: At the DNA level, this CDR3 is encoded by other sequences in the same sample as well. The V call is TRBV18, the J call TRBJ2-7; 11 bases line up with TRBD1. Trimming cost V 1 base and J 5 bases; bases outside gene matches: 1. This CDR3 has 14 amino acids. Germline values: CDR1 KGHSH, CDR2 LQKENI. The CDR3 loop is CASSPRDRGNEQYF. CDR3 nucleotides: TGTGCCAGCTCACCACGGGACAGGGGGAACGAGCAGTACTTC.

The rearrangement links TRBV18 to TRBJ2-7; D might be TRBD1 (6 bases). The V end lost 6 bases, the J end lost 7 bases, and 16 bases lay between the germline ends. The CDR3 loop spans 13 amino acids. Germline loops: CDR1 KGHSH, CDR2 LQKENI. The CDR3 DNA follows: TGTGCCAGCTCCCCATCCGGGACAAGGGAGCAGTACTTC. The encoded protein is CASSPSGTREQYF.

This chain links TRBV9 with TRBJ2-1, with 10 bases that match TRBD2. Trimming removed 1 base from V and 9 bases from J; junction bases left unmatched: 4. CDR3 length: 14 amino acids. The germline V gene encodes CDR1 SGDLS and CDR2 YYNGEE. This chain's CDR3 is CASSVQGTSVEQFF. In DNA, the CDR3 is TGTGCCAGCAGCGTACAAGGGACTAGCGTTGAGCAGTTCTTC.

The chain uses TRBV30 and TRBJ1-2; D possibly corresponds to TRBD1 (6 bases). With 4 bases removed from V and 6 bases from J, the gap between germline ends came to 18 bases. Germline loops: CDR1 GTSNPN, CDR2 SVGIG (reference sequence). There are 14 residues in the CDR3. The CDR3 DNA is TGTGCCTGGATACCGGGGGCCACGCCGAATGGCTACACCTTC. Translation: CAWIPGATPNGYTF. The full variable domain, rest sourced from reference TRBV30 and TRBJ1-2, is SQTIHQWPATLVQPVGSPLSLECTVEGTSNPNLYWYRQAAGRGLQLLFYSVGIGQISSEVPQNLSASRPQDRQFILSSKKLLLSDSGFYLCAWIPGATPNGYTFGSGTRLTVV.

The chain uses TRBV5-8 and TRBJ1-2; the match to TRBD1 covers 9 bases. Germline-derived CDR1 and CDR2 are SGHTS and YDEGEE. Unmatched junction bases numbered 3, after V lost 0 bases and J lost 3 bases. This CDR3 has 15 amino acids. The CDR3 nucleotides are TGTGCCAGCAGCTTGGGACAGGGGGACGACTATGGCTACACCTTC. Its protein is CASSLGQGDDYGYTF.

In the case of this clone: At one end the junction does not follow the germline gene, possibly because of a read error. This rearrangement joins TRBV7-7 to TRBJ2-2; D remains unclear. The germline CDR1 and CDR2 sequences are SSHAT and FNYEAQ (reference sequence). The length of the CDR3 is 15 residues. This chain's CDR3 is CASSLLSGNTGELFF. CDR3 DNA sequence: TGTGCTAGCAGCTTATTATCAGGGAACACCGGGGAGCTGTTTTTT.

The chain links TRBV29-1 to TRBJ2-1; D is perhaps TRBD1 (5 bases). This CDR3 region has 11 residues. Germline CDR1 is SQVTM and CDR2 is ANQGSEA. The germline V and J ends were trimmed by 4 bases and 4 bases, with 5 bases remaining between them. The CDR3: CSVAGYNEQFF. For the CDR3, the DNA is TGCAGCGTTGCAGGGTACAATGAGCAGTTCTTC.

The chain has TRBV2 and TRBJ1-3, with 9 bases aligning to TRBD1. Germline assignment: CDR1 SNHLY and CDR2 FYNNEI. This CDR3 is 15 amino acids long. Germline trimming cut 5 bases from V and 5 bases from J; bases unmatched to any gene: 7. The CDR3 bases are TGTGCCAGCAGTATAACCGGGACAGGGCGAAACACCATATATTTT. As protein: CASSITGTGRNTIYF.

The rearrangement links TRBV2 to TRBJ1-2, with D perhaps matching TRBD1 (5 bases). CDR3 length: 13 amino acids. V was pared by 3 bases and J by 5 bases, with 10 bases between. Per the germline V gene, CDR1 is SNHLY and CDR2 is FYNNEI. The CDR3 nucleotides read TGTGCCAGCAGTGAGGGGGGGAAATATGGCTACACCTTC. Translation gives CASSEGGKYGYTF.

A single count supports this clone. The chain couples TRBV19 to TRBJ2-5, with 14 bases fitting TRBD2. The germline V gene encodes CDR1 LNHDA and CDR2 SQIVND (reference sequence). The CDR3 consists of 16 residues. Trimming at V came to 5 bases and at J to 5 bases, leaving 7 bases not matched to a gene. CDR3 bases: TGTGCCAGTAGTGCCGGGACTAGCGGGAGAGGGGAGACCCAGTACTTC. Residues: CASSAGTSGRGETQYF.

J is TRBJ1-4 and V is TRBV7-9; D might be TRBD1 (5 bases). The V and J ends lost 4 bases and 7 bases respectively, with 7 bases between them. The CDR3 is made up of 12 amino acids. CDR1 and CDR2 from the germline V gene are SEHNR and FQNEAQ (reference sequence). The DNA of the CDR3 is TGTGCCAGCAGCTCCGGGGGTGAAAAACTGTTTTTT. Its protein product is CASSSGGEKLFF.

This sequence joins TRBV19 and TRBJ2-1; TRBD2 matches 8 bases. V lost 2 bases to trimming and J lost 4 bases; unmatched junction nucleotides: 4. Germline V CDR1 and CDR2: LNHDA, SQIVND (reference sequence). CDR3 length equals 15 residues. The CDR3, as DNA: TGTGCCAGTAGTATAAAACGGGAGGGTTACAATGAGCAGTTCTTC. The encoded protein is CASSIKREGYNEQFF.

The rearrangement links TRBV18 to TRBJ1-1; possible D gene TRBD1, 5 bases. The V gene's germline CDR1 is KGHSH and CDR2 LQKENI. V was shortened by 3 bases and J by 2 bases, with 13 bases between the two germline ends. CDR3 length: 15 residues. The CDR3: CASSPPGLKNTEAFF. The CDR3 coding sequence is TGTGCCAGCTCACCGCCGGGACTCAAAAACACTGAAGCTTTCTTT.